This T cell receptor beta chain was sequenced in a study of blood T cell repertoires in COVID-19 (dated by TCRdb to 2018 to 2021). Regarding the complete study: Samples covering the acute and convalescent phases of COVID-19 were provided by collaborators in the United States, Italy and Spain. The samples were drawn from two sources: the first 160 participants of the ongoing ImmuneRACE study, and 1,200 or so subjects contributed by 6 global collaborators. Sample metadata almost always included a de-identified subject ID, COVID-19 status, age in years and sex. The material from the prospective study consisted of cDNA or gDNA derived from T cells, B-cell-depleted T cells, or PBMCs. The repertoires were made available in a free public database intended to serve as a resource for research on the immune response to SARS-CoV-2. Deeply sampled blood TCRbeta repertoires from subjects exposed to, actively infected with, or recovered from COVID-19 were included in the dataset. Where HLA class I and class II types were available, the types were taken from metadata supplied by the sample provider, not from assay-based typing. Study-level results and caveats: The quantity of clinical and demographic metadata differed by source and by participant and was supplied without curation.

TCRbeta CDR3 regions were amplified from genomic DNA using the immunoSEQ Assay, a bias-controlled multiplex PCR. As for the authors' bioinformatics: Within the assay, amplification of reference gene primers was used to estimate how many nucleated cells each sample contained. To quantify the absolute abundance of each unique TCRbeta CDR3 rearrangement, sequence reads were collapsed and filtered. For each sample, productive Simpson clonality was calculated by taking the square root of Simpson's diversity index across productive rearrangements. TCRdb holds this immuneACCESS table with in-frame rearrangements only. Some clones are missing; in checked studies, unresolved V genes explain under half, and the rest has no known cause. That table supplies the V and J calls and clone size; D and trimming were determined from the DNA. The sample contains 250,000 to 300,000 clones, under 90% of them found a single time. Together, the top ten hold roughly 4% of the sample.

Worth noting for this clone: This clone's antigen is unknown. Base qualities are not provided; no much larger clone lies one nucleotide away.

Taken from cysteine to phenylalanine, the CDR3 has 17 residues. The read is trimmed to its CDR3 DNA, 51 bases read in frame from base 1. For CDR1 and CDR2, the germline V gene (reference sequence) lists LGHDT and YNNKEL. The trim is 2 bases for V and 6 bases for J, with a gap of 20 bases between the germline ends. Participants in the prospective study were aged roughly 18 to 89 years, lived in 24 United States geographic areas, and enrolled through a virtual design. In the prospective study, participants were assigned to cohorts based on the clinical history participants reported in a screening survey and a study questionnaire. In the prospective study, whole blood, serum and a nasopharyngeal or oropharyngeal swab were collected from each participant by mobile phlebotomists. Additional blood draws and questionnaires over an approximately 2-month period could optionally be provided by prospective study participants. Blood samples from the prospective study were shipped frozen or at room temperature prior to DNA extraction.

The sequenced sample consisted of PBMCs or T cells enriched from blood (not recorded which). This TCR was recovered from a man younger than 45 with acute COVID-19. The sequence is built from TRBV3-1 (or the pseudogene TRBV3-2) and TRBJ1-5, with a tentative D gene TRBD1 over 5 matching bases. DNA sequence: TGTGCCAGCAGCCAAAATCCCAATGGGGGGGAGATTCAGCCCCAGCATTTT. Its translation reads: CASSQNPNGGEIQPQHF.